These 3 T cell receptor beta chains were all obtained from the same sample, sequenced in a study of cytotoxic CD8 clonotypes in ibrutinib-treated CLL. Only in-frame clones appear in the TCRdb table, and some are missing; sequencing was by immunoSEQ multiplex PCR. The sample gives approximately 42,000 clones, 55% to 75% of which show up once; about 13% is in the top ten. The input for sequencing was PBMCs, taken after 12 months of ibrutinib treatment. These receptors all stem from a human donor with chronic lymphocytic leukemia.

The chain combines TRBV18 with TRBJ1-3, with 7 bases matching TRBD1. Per the germline V gene, CDR1 is KGHSH and CDR2 is LQKENI. The CDR3 is made up of 15 amino acids. V was pared by 0 bases and J by 4 bases, with 3 bases of the junction left unmatched. DNA for the CDR3: TGTGCCAGCTCACCACCCGGGACAGCAGGAAACACCATATATTTT. Protein: CASSPPGTAGNTIYF.

The V and J genes are TRBV6-4 and TRBJ2-2; D is tentatively TRBD1 or TRBD2 (5 bases each). V was trimmed by 2 bases and J by 6 bases, leaving 10 bases between them. There are 14 residues in the CDR3. Germline V gene sequence: CDR1 MRHNA, CDR2 SNTAGT. The DNA for the CDR3 is TGTGCCAGCAGTGACGGGGGAGAAGCCGGGGAGCTGTTTTTT. This encodes CASSDGGEAGELFF.

The chain links TRBV5-1 to TRBJ1-2; D not resolved. CDR1 and CDR2 from the germline V gene are SGHRS and YFSETQ. Trimming pared 6 bases from V and 4 bases from J, leaving 13 bases between. This CDR3 contains 13 residues. The CDR3 DNA reads TGCGCCAGCACGTCCGGGTCGGGCTATGGCTACACCTTC. It yields the protein CASTSGSGYGYTF.